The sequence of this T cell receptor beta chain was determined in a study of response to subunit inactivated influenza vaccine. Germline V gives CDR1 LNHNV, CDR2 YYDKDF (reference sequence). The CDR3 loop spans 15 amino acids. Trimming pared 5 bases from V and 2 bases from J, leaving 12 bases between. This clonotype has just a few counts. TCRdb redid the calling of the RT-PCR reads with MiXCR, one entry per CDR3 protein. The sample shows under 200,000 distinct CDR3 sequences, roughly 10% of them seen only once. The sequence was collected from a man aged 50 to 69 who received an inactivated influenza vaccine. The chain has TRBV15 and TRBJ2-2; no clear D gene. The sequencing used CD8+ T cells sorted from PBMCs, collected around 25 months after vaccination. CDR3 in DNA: TGTGCCACCAGCCCCCGGGCCGTAAACACCGGGGAGCTGTTTTTT. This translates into CATSPRAVNTGELFF.